This T cell receptor beta chain was observed in a study of tumor-infiltrating lymphocytes in primary liver carcinoma. For the study at large: Productive TCRbeta read counts per sample ran from roughly 3.7 to 6.8 million and were similar across tissue types.

CDR1 is SGHTA and CDR2 is FQGNSA in the germline V gene. CDR3 size: 15 residues. V was clipped by 5 bases and J by 5 bases, with 16 bases between them. A note on this clonotype: Its antigen is not identified. The missing conserved phenylalanine or tryptophan at the end of this CDR3 makes a read error likely.

Study results and caveats: No more than about 8-24% of top clones could be seen in all five tumor regions. Tumor top-250-clone fractions significantly exceeded those of blood (p = 0.039).

For each extraction, RNA and DNA were obtained together from approximately 20-30 mg of unsorted bulk tissue. Patients diagnosed with primary liver carcinoma received treatment through surgical resection. TCR beta cDNA came from roughly 550 ng total RNA, primed with a constant-region primer. Nested multiplex PCR, run for three rounds with slightly modified ARM-PCR, yielded TCR beta libraries. The study ran its first two PCR rounds for nine to ten cycles each, using TRBV1-TRBV30 forward primers and a C-beta reverse primer. TCRdb passed the multiplex PCR reads through MiXCR, listing each CDR3 protein once. The sample shows some 94,000 distinct CDR3 sequences, roughly 69% of them seen only once.

V gene TRBV7-2 combines with J gene TRBJ2-1, with a possible D match to TRBD2 (5 bases). The receptor comes from a woman aged 55-69 years with primary liver carcinoma and hepatitis B virus infection. The sequencing input was liver tumor tissue from sampling region 5. Documented subset: tumor region T5, tumor centre. The CDR3 DNA reads as TGTGCCAGCAGCCTGAGGGTCGGGGATAACAATGAGCAGTTCATC. It translates to CASSLRVGDNNEQFI.